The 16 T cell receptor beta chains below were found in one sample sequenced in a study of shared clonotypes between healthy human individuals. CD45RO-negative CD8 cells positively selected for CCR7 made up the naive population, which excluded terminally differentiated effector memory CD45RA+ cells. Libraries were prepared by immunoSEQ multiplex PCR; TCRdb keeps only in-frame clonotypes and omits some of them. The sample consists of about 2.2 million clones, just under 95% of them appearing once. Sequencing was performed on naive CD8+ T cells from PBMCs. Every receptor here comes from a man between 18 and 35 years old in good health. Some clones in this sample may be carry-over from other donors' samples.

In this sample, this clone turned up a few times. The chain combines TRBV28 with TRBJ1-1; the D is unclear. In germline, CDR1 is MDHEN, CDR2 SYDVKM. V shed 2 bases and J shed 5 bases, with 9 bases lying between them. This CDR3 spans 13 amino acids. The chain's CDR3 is CASSLGMMTEAFF. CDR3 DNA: TGTGCCAGCAGTTTAGGCATGATGACTGAAGCTTTCTTT.

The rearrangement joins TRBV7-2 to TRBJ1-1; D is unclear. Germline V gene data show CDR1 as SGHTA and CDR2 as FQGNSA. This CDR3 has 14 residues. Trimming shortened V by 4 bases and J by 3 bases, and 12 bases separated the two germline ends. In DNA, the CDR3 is TGTGCCAGCAGCTCCCCGTCGAGAGACACTGAAGCTTTCTTT. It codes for CASSSPSRDTEAFF.

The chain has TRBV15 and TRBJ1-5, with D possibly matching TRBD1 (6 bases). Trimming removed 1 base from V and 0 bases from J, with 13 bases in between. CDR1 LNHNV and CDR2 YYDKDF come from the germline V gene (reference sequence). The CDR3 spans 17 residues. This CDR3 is CATSRVRQEYSNQPQHF. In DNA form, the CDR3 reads TGTGCCACCAGCAGAGTACGACAGGAGTATAGCAATCAGCCCCAGCATTTT.

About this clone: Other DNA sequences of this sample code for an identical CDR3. CDR3 loop: CASSLLRNQPQHF. CDR3 nucleotide sequence: TGTGCCAGCAGTTTATTGAGAAATCAGCCCCAGCATTTT. The chain couples TRBV28 to TRBJ1-5; D unresolved. The CDR3 runs to 13 residues. Trimming took 1 base from V and 4 from J, leaving 5 bases between them. CDR1 and CDR2 (germline): MDHEN, SYDVKM.

CDR3 DNA: TGTGCTAGTGGTTTCGGGTTCACAGATACGCAGTATTTT. It encodes CASGFGFTDTQYF. The chain uses TRBV12-5 and TRBJ2-3; no clear D. CDR3 size: 13 residues. Germline-derived CDR1 and CDR2 are LGHNT and FRNRAP. Trimming stripped 3 bases from V and 2 bases from J, with 6 bases between. The complete variable domain, with remaining parts taken from reference TRBV12-5 and TRBJ2-3, reads DARVTQTPRHKVTEMGQEVTMRCQPILGHNTVFWYRQTMMQGLELLAYFRNRAPLDDSGMPKDRFSAEMPDATLATLKIQPSEPRDSAVYFCASGFGFTDTQYFGPGTRLTVL.

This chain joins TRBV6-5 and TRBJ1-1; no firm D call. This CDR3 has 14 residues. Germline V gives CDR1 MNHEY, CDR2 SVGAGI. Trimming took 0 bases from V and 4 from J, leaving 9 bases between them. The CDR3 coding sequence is TGTGCCAGCAGTTACTCAGGGTGGGTCACTGAAGCTTTCTTT. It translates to CASSYSGWVTEAFF.

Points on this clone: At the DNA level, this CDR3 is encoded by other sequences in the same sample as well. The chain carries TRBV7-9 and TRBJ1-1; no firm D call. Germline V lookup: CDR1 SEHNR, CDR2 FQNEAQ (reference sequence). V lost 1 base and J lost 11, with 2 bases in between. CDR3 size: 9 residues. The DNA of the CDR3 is TGTGCCAGCAGCTTAGGGGCTTTCTTT. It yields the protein CASSLGAFF.

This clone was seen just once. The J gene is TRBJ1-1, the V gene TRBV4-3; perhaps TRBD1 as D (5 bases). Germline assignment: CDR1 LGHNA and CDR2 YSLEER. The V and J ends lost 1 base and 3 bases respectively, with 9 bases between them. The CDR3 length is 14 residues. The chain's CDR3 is CASSQGGTYTEAFF. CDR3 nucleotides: TGCGCCAGCAGCCAAGGTGGGACCTACACTGAAGCTTTCTTT.

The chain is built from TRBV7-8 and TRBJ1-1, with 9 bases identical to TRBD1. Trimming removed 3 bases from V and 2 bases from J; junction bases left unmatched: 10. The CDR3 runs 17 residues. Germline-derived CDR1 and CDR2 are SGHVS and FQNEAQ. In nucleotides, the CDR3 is TGTGCCAGCAGCTTGTCGGTGAACAGGGGGCCTAACACTGAAGCTTTCTTT. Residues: CASSLSVNRGPNTEAFF.

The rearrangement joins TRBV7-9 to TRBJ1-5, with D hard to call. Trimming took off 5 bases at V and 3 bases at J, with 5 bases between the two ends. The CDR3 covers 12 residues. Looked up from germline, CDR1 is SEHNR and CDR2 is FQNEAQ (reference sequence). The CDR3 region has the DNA TGTGCCAGCAGCCCCAACAATCAGCCCCAGCATTTT. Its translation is CASSPNNQPQHF.

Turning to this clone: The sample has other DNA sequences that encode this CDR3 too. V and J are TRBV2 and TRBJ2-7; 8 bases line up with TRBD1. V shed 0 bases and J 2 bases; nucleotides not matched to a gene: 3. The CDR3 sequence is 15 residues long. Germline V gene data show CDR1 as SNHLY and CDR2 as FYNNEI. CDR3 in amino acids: CASSEASTGAYEQYF. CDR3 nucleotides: TGTGCCAGCAGTGAAGCTTCGACAGGGGCCTACGAGCAGTACTTC.

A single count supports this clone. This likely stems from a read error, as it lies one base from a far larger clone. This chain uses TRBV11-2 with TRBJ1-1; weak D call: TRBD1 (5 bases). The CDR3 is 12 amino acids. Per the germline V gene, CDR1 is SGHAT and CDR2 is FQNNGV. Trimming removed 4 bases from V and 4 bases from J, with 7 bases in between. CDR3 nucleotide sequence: TGTGCCAGCAGCTGGAGGGGCACTGAAGCTTTCTTT. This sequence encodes CASSWRGTEAFF.

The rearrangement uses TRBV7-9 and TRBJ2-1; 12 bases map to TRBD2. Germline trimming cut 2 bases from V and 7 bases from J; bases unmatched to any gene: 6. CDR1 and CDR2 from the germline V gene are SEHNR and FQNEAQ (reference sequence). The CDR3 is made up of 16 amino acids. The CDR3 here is CASSLPGLAGRNEQFF. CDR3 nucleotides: TGTGCCAGCAGCTTACCCGGACTAGCGGGGAGGAATGAGCAGTTCTTC.

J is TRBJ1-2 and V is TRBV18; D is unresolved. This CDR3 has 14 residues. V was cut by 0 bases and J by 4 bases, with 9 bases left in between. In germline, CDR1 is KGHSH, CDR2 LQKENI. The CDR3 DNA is TGTGCCAGCTCACCACCGATGGATTCCTATGGCTACACCTTC. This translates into CASSPPMDSYGYTF.

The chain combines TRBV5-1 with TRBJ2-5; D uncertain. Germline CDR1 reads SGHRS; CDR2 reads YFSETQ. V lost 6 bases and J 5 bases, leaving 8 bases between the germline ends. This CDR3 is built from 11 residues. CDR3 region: CASTLLETQYF. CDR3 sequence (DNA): TGCGCCAGCACCCTCCTTGAGACCCAGTACTTC.

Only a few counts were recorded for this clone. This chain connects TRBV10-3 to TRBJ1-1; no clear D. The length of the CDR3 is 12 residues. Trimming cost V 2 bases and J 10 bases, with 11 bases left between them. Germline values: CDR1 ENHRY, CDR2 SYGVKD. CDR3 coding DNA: TGTGCCATCAGTGAGCCCAACAGAAGAGCTTTCTTT. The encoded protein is CAISEPNRRAFF.